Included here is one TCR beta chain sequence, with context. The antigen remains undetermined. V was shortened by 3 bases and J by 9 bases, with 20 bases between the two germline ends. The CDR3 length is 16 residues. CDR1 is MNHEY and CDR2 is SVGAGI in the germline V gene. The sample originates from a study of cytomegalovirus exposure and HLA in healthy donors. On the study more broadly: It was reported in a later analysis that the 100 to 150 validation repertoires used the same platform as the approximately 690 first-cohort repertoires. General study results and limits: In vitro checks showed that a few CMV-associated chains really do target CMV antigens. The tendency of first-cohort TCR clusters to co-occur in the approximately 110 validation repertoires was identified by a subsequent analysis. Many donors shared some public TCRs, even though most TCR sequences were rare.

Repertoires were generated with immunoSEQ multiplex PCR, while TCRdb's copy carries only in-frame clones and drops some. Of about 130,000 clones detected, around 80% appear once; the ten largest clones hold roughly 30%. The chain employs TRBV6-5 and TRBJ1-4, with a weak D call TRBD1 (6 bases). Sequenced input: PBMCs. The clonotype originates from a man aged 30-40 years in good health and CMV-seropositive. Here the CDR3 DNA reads TGTGCCAGCAGTTATATGTCGACAGGTCCCCGGAAAAAACTGTTTTTT. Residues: CASSYMSTGPRKKLFF.